The T cell receptor (beta chain) under discussion was sequenced for a study of T cell responses to AZD1222 COVID-19 vaccine. Regarding the study as a whole: The study sampled repertoires only after the peak T cell response.

As for this clone: The antigen remains undetermined.

Germline loops: CDR1 MNHEY, CDR2 SVGAGI. V lost 0 bases and J lost 4, with 12 bases in between. The CDR3 extends over 16 amino acids. Only in-frame clones appear in the TCRdb table, and some are missing; sequencing was by immunoSEQ multiplex PCR. The sample has about 110,000 clones, about 90% seen once. This receptor was obtained from an adult in good health. The gene calls are TRBV6-5 and TRBJ2-2; D is possibly TRBD1 or TRBD2 (5 bases each). The sequencing used peripheral blood, collected on day 0 of AZD1222 vaccination. The DNA for the CDR3 is TGTGCCAGCAGTTACTCGGTCGGGGCAGCCACCGGGGAGCTGTTTTTT. Protein sequence: CASSYSVGAATGELFF.